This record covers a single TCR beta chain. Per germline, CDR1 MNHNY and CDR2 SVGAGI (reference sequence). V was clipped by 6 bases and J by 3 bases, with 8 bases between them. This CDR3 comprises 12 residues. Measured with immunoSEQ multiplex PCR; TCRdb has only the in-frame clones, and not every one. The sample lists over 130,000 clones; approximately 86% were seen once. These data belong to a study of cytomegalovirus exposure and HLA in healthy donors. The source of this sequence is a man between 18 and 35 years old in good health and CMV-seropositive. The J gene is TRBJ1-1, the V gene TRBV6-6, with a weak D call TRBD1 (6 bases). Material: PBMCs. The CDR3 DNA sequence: TGTGCCAGCAGGGACAGCGACACTGAAGCTTTCTTT. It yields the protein CASRDSDTEAFF.